This is a list of T cell receptor beta chains from one sample in a study of blood T cell repertoires in COVID-19. Measured with immunoSEQ multiplex PCR; TCRdb has only the in-frame clones, and not every one. The data contain roughly 220,000 clones, around 84% of them singletons. Sequencing was done on a sample of peripheral blood. These receptors were obtained from a man in his fifties or sixties with acute or convalescent COVID-19. Both conserved end residues are part of each CDR3. D genes are given only for firm matches. The size entry is marked missing in some rows and otherwise reads once, few, many or a size class.

d_gene: TRBD1
j_gene: TRBJ2-3
abundance: NA
v_gene: TRBV5-1
CDR3aa: CASSLTGVGDTQYF
CDR3nt: TGCGCCAGCAGCTTGACAGGGGTAGGAGATACGCAGTATTTT

d_gene: NA
j_gene: TRBJ2-3
abundance: NA
v_gene: TRBV1
CDR3aa: CTSSQAVGLAGGAISTDTQYF
CDR3nt: TGCACCAGCAGCCAAGCCGTGGGGCTAGCGGGGGGGGCAATTAGCACAGATACGCAGTATTTT

d_gene: NA
j_gene: TRBJ1-2
abundance: few
v_gene: TRBV12-3/TRBV12-4
CDR3aa: CASSLSGSYGYTF
CDR3nt: TGTGCCAGCAGTTTATCAGGATCCTATGGCTACACCTTC

d_gene: TRBD1
j_gene: TRBJ1-1
abundance: few
v_gene: TRBV19
CDR3aa: CASSPRQGANTEAFF
CDR3nt: TGTGCCAGTAGTCCCCGGCAGGGGGCGAACACTGAAGCTTTCTTT

d_gene: TRBD1
j_gene: TRBJ1-5
abundance: NA
v_gene: TRBV18
CDR3aa: CASSPGQVPNQPQHF
CDR3nt: TGTGCCAGCTCACCGGGACAGGTCCCCAATCAGCCCCAGCATTTT

d_gene: NA
j_gene: TRBJ2-5
abundance: NA
v_gene: TRBV7-3
CDR3aa: CASSLAGAQETQYF
CDR3nt: TGTGCCAGCAGCTTAGCAGGGGCCCAAGAGACCCAGTACTTC

d_gene: TRBD2
j_gene: TRBJ2-5
abundance: NA
v_gene: TRBV13
CDR3aa: CASSLTSGGSVYQETQYF
CDR3nt: TGTGCCAGCAGCTTAACTAGCGGGGGTTCCGTGTACCAAGAGACCCAGTACTTC

d_gene: NA
j_gene: TRBJ2-5
abundance: NA
v_gene: TRBV21-1
CDR3aa: CASSKGHTLEETQYF
CDR3nt: TGTGCCAGCAGCAAAGGTCACACCCTCGAAGAGACCCAGTACTTC

d_gene: NA
j_gene: TRBJ2-7
abundance: NA
v_gene: TRBV28
CDR3aa: CASTAAGAEQYF
CDR3nt: TGTGCCAGCACGGCGGCGGGGGCCGAGCAGTACTTC

d_gene: TRBD1
j_gene: TRBJ2-1
abundance: NA
v_gene: TRBV6-6
CDR3aa: CASSRDSYNEQFF
CDR3nt: TGTGCCAGCAGTAGGGACAGCTACAATGAGCAGTTCTTC

d_gene: NA
j_gene: TRBJ1-6
abundance: NA
v_gene: TRBV24-1
CDR3aa: CATFRLANSPLHF
CDR3nt: TGTGCCACCTTCCGGCTAGCCAATTCACCCCTCCACTTT